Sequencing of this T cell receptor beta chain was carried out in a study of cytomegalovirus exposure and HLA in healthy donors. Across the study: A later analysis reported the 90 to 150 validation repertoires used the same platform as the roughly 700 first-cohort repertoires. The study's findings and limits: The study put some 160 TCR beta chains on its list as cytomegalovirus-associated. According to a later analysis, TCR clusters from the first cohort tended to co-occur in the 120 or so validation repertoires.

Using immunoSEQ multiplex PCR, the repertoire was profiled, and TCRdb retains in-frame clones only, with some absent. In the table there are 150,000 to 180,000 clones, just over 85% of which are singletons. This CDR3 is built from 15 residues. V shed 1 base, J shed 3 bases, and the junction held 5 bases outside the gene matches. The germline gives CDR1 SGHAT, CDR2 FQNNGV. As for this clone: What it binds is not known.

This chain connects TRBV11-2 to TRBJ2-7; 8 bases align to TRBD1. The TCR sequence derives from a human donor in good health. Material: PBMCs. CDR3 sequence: CASSLVQGDNYEQYF. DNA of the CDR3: TGTGCCAGCAGCTTAGTACAGGGGGACAACTACGAGCAGTACTTC.